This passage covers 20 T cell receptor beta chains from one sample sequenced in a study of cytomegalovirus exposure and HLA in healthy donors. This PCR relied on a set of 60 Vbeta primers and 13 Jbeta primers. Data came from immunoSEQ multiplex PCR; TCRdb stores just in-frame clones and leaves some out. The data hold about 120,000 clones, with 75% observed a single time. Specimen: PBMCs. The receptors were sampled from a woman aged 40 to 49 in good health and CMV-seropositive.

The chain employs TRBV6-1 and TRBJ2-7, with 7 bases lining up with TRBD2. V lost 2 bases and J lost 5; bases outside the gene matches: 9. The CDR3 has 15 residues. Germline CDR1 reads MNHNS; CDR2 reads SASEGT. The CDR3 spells CASSERTAGVNEQYF. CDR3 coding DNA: TGTGCCAGCAGTGAAAGGACGGCGGGAGTGAACGAGCAGTACTTC.

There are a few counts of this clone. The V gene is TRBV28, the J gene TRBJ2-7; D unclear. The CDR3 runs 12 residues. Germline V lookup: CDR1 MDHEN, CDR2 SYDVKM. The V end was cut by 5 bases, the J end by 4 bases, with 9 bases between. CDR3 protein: CASSPRVYEQYF. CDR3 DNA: TGTGCCAGCAGTCCACGGGTATACGAGCAGTACTTC.

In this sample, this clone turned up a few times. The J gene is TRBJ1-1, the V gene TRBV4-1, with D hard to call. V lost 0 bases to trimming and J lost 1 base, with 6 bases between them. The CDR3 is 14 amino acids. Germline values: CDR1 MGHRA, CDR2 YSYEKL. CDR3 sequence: CASSQEAANTEAFF. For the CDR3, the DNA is TGCGCCAGCAGCCAAGAGGCGGCGAACACTGAAGCTTTCTTT.

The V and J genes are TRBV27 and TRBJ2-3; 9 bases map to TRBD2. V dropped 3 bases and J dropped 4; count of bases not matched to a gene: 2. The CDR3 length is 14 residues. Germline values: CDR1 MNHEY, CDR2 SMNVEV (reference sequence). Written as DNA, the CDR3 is TGTGCCAGCAGTTTGGTAGCGGGGGCAGATACGCAGTATTTT. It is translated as CASSLVAGADTQYF.

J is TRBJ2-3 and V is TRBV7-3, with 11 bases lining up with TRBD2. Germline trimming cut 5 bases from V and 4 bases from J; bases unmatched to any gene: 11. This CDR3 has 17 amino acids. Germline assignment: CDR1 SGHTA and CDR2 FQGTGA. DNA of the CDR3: TGTGCCAGCAGCCTTAGTCTAGCGGGAGGTTTGGCAGATACGCAGTATTTT. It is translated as CASSLSLAGGLADTQYF. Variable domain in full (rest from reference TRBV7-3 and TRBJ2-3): GAGVSQTPSNKVTEKGKYVELRCDPISGHTALYWYRQSLGQGPEFLIYFQGTGAADDSGLPNDRFFAVRPEGSVSTLKIQRTERGDSAVYLCASSLSLAGGLADTQYFGPGTRLTVL.

The DNA for the CDR3 is TGCGCCAGCAGCGGGGCTAGCGGGGGCCCCTCCTACAATGAGCAGTTCTTC. As protein: CASSGASGGPSYNEQFF. J is TRBJ2-1 and V is TRBV5-1; 10 nucleotides line up with TRBD2. The CDR3 is 17 amino acids. CDR1 is SGHRS, CDR2 YFSETQ, per germline. J was trimmed by 0 bases and V by 4 bases; bases with no gene match: 7.

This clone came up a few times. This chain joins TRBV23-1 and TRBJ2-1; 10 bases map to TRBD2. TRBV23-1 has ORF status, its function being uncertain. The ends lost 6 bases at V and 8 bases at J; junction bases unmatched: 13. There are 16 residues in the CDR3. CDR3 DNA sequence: TGCGCCAGCAGCCCAACCCCACTAGCGGGAAGTCATGAGCAGTTCTTC. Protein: CASSPTPLAGSHEQFF.

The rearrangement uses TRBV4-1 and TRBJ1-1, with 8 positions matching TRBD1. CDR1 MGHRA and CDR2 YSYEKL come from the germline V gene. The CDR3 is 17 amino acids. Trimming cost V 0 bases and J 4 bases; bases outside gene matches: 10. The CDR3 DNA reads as TGCGCCAGCAGCCAAGACTGGACAGGGACCCTGGGCACTGAAGCTTTCTTT. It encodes CASSQDWTGTLGTEAFF.

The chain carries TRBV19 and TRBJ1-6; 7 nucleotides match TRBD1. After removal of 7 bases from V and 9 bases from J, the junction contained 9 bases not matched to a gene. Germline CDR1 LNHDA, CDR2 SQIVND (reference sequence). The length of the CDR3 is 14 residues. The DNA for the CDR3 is TGTGCCAGTAACCCCGACAGGGCGGCTTCACCCCTCCACTTT. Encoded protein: CASNPDRAASPLHF.

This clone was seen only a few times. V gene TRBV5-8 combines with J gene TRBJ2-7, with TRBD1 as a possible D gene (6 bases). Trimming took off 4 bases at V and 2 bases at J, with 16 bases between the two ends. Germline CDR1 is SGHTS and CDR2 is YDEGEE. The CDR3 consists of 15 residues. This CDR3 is CASSAHRVKAYEQYF. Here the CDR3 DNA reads TGTGCCAGCAGCGCACACAGGGTAAAGGCCTACGAGCAGTACTTC.

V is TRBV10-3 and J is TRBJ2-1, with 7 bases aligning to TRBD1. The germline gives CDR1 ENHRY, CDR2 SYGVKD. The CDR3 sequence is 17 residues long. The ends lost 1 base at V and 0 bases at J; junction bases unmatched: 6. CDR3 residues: CAISEFRDRSSYNEQFF. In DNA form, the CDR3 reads TGTGCCATCAGTGAGTTCCGGGACAGAAGCTCCTACAATGAGCAGTTCTTC.

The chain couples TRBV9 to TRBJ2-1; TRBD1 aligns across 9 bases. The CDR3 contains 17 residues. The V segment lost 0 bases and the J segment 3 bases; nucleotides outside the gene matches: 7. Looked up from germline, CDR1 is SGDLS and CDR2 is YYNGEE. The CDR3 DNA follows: TGTGCCAGCAGCGTAGCATTCGGGACAGGGCGCTACAATGAGCAGTTCTTC. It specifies CASSVAFGTGRYNEQFF.

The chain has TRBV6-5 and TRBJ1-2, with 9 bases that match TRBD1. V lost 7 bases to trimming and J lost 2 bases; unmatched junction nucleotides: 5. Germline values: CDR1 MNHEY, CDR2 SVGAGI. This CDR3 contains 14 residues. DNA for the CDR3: TGTGCCAGCACTGGACAGGGGTTGAACTATGGCTACACCTTC. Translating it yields CASTGQGLNYGYTF.

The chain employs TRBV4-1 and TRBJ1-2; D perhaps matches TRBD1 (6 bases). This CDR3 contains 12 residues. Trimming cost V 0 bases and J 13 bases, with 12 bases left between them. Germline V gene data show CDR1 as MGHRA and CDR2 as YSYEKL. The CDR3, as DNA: TGCGCCAGCAGCCAAGATGGGGGCGGAAGCACCTTC. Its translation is CASSQDGGGSTF.

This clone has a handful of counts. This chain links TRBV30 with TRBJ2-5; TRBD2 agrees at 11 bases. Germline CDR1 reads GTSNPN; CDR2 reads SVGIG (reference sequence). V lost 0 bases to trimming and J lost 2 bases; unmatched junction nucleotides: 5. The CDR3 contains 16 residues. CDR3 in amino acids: CAWSVWGLAEQETQYF. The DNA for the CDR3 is TGTGCCTGGAGTGTTTGGGGACTAGCGGAACAAGAGACCCAGTACTTC.

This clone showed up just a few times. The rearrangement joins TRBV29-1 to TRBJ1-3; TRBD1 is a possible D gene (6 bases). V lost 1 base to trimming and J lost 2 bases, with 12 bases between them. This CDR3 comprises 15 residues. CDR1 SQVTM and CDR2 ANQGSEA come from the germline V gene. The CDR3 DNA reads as TGCAGCGTTGAAGCCCCAGGGGAAACTGGAAACACCATATATTTT. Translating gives CSVEAPGETGNTIYF.

This CDR3 reads CASSVQEGIETQYF. The CDR3 nucleotides are TGTGCCAGCAGCGTCCAGGAAGGAATAGAGACCCAGTACTTC. V and J are TRBV9 and TRBJ2-5; D is unclear. Trimming took 2 bases from V and 4 from J, leaving 12 bases between them. The CDR3 contains 14 residues. The germline V gene has CDR1 SGDLS and CDR2 YYNGEE.

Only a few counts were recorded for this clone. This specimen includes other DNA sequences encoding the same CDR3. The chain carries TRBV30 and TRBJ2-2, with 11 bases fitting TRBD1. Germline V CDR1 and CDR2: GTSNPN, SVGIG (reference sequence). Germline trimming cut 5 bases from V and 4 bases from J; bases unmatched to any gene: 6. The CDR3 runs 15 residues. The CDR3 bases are TGTGCCTGGGACGGACAGGGGGCTGGCACCGGGGAGCTGTTTTTT. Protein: CAWDGQGAGTGELFF.

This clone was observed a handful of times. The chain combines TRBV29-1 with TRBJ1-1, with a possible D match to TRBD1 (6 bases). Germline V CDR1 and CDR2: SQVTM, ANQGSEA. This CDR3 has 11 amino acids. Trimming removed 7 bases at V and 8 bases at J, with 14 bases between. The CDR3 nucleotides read TGCAGCGCCCAACGGACAGCCGAAGCTTTCTTT. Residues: CSAQRTAEAFF.

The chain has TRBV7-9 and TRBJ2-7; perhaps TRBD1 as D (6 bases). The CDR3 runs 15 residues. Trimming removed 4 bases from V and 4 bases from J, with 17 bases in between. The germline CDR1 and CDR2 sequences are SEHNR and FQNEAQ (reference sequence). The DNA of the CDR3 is TGTGCCAGCAGCTCAATTCCGGGACAACTATACGAGCAGTACTTC. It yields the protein CASSSIPGQLYEQYF. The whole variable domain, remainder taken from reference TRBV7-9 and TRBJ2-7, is DTGVSQNPRHKITKRGQNVTFRCDPISEHNRLYWYRQTLGQGPEFLTYFQNEAQLEKSRLLSDRFSAERPKGSFSTLEIQRTEQGDSAMYLCASSSIPGQLYEQYFGPGTRLTVT.